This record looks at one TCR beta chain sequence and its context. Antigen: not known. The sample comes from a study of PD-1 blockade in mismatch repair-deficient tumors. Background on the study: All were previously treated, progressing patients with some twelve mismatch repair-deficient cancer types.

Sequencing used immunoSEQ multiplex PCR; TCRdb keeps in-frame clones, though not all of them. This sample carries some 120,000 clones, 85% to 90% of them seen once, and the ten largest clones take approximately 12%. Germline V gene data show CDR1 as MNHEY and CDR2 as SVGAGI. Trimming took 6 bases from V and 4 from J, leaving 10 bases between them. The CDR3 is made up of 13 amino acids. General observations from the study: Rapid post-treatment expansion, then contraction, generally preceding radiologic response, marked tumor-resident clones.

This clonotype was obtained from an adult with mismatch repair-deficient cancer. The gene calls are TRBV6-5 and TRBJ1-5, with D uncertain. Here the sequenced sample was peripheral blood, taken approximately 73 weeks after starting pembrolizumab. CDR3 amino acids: CASSRTRNQPQHF. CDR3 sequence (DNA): TGTGCCAGCAGCCGAACCCGAAATCAGCCCCAGCATTTT.